This entry lists 29 T cell receptor beta chains sequenced from one sample in a study of T cell responses to AZD1222 COVID-19 vaccine. Here immunoSEQ multiplex PCR was the method, and the copy in TCRdb shows in-frame clones only, minus some. The table shows fewer than 110,000 clones, with about 85% occurring only once. The material sequenced was peripheral blood, taken 28 days after the second AZD1222 dose. The source is an adult who received the AZD1222 COVID-19 vaccine.

V is TRBV6-6 and J is TRBJ1-5, with D possibly being TRBD1 (5 bases). This CDR3 has 14 residues. Germline V gives CDR1 MNHNY, CDR2 SVGAGI (reference sequence). Trimming pared 0 bases from V and 4 bases from J, leaving 7 bases between. The CDR3 here is CASSYSDTNQPQHF. The CDR3 coding sequence is TGTGCCAGCAGTTACTCGGACACAAATCAGCCCCAGCATTTT.

V is TRBV25-1 and J is TRBJ1-1; 7 nucleotides align to TRBD1. Per the germline V gene, CDR1 is MGHDK and CDR2 is SYGVNS. V lost 6 bases, J lost 10 bases, and 11 bases stayed unmatched. The CDR3 sequence is 13 residues long. CDR3 coding DNA: TGTGCCAGCAGAACAGGGGCCGCGAGGAGAGCTTTCTTT. Translation gives CASRTGAARRAFF.

This chain's CDR3 is CASMGGPWEQYF. CDR3 coding DNA: TGTGCCAGTATGGGGGGACCTTGGGAGCAGTACTTC. The chain uses TRBV19 and TRBJ2-7; D perhaps matches TRBD2 (6 bases). The germline V and J ends were trimmed by 7 bases and 7 bases, with 14 bases remaining between them. The CDR3 runs 12 residues. Germline CDR1 is LNHDA and CDR2 is SQIVND (reference sequence). The entire variable domain, with the rest obtained from reference TRBV19 and TRBJ2-7, is as follows: DGGITQSPKYLFRKEGQNVTLSCEQNLNHDAMYWYRQDPGQGLRLIYYSQIVNDFQKGDIAEGYSVSREKKESFPLTVTSAQKNPTAFYLCASMGGPWEQYFGPGTRLTVT.

This chain connects TRBV12-3 or TRBV12-4 to TRBJ1-2, with a tentative D call TRBD1 (6 bases). The CDR3 loop spans 12 amino acids. V was pared by 7 bases and J by 5 bases, with 11 bases between. CDR3 sequence (DNA): TGTGCCAGCACGGGGGGCGGATATGGCTACACCTTC. Protein sequence: CASTGGGYGYTF.

This rearrangement joins TRBV2 to TRBJ1-4, with 7 bases that match TRBD1. The CDR3 contains 16 residues. Trimming at V came to 5 bases and at J to 0 bases, leaving 6 bases not matched to a gene. CDR1 SNHLY and CDR2 FYNNEI come from the germline V gene. In DNA, the CDR3 is TGTGCCAGCAGTCACAGGGGTTCTCCAACTAATGAAAAACTGTTTTTT. Translated, it gives CASSHRGSPTNEKLFF.

The V gene is TRBV10-2, the J gene TRBJ2-7, with D maybe TRBD1 (6 bases). The CDR3 has 14 residues. V shed 6 bases and J shed 5 bases, with 17 bases lying between them. The germline V gene encodes CDR1 WSHSY and CDR2 SAAADI. CDR3 coding DNA: TGCGCCAGCAGGGTGGCAGGGGTAGTCGACGAGCAGTACTTC. This gives the protein CASRVAGVVDEQYF.

This rearrangement joins TRBV15 to TRBJ2-1; D may be TRBD1 (5 bases). Germline assignment: CDR1 LNHNV and CDR2 YYDKDF (reference sequence). The CDR3 sequence is 15 residues long. Trimming removed 0 bases at V and 8 bases at J, with 14 bases between. The CDR3 here is CATSRDGERGDEQFF. The CDR3 DNA reads as TGTGCCACCAGCAGAGATGGAGAAAGGGGCGATGAGCAGTTCTTC.

Of note for this clone: Other DNA sequences in the same sample also yield this CDR3. The chain couples TRBV3-1 (or the pseudogene TRBV3-2) to TRBJ1-2; TRBD1 aligns across 7 bases. The CDR3 sequence is 16 residues long. The V segment lost 0 bases and the J segment 2 bases; nucleotides outside the gene matches: 6. CDR1 LGHDT and CDR2 YNNKEL come from the germline V gene (reference sequence). The DNA of the CDR3 is TGTGCCAGCAGCCAAGATAGGGGGACAGTGAACTATGGCTACACCTTC. Its translation is CASSQDRGTVNYGYTF.

The chain couples TRBV28 to TRBJ2-3; 9 bases match TRBD2. This CDR3 spans 15 amino acids. Germline loops: CDR1 MDHEN, CDR2 SYDVKM. V was clipped by 5 bases and J by 5 bases; unmatched bases: 8. CDR3 loop: CASSGAGGLGDTQYF. The CDR3, as DNA: TGTGCCAGCAGTGGTGCGGGGGGGCTGGGAGATACGCAGTATTTT.

In regard to this clone: One end of the junction is discordant with germline, which a read error may explain. DNA for the CDR3: TGTGCCAGTAGTCCCCCAAGCACTCAGCCCCAGCATTTT. Amino acids: CASSPPSTQPQHF. The J gene is TRBJ1-5, the V gene TRBV19; D not certain. CDR1 is LNHDA, CDR2 SQIVND, per germline (reference sequence). CDR3 length: 13 amino acids.

In DNA form, the CDR3 reads TGTGCCATCACCGGGTGGAACAGGGGAACTGAAGCTTTCTTT. Amino acid sequence: CAITGWNRGTEAFF. This chain joins TRBV10-3 and TRBJ1-1; 7 bases map to TRBD1. Trimming cost V 7 bases and J 5 bases; bases outside gene matches: 10. The CDR3 loop spans 14 amino acids. Germline V gives CDR1 ENHRY, CDR2 SYGVKD.

The chain couples TRBV7-2 to TRBJ1-5; no definite D call. The CDR3 length is 15 residues. V lost 5 bases and J 0 bases, leaving 11 bases between the germline ends. Germline-derived CDR1 and CDR2 are SGHTA and FQGNSA. The CDR3 DNA reads TGTGCCAGCAGCCAACAAAAGAATAGCAATCAGCCCCAGCATTTT. This sequence encodes CASSQQKNSNQPQHF. The full variable domain, completed using reference TRBV7-2 and TRBJ1-5, is GAGVSQSPSNKVTEKGKDVELRCDPISGHTALYWYRQSLGQGLEFLIYFQGNSAPDKSGLPSDRFSAERTGGSVSTLTIQRTQQEDSAVYLCASSQQKNSNQPQHFGDGTRLSIL.

V usage is TRBV5-6 and J usage is TRBJ1-1, with 8 nucleotides matching TRBD1. V lost 4 bases and J lost 4; bases outside the gene matches: 9. Germline V gene lookup returns CDR1 SGHDT and CDR2 YYEEEE. The CDR3 loop spans 15 amino acids. The CDR3 nucleotides read TGTGCCAGCAGCCCCCAGGGGGCAGGGATCACTGAAGCTTTCTTT. Protein product: CASSPQGAGITEAFF. Combining the CDR3 with reference TRBV5-6 and TRBJ1-1 gives the whole variable domain DAGVTQSPTHLIKTRGQQVTLRCSPKSGHDTVSWYQQALGQGPQFIFQYYEEEERQRGNFPDRFSGHQFPNYSSELNVNALLLGDSALYLCASSPQGAGITEAFFGQGTRLTVV.

The chain employs TRBV24-1 and TRBJ2-7, with D unresolved. The CDR3 is made up of 12 amino acids. V was cut by 0 bases and J by 6 bases, with 5 bases left in between. The germline V gene has CDR1 KGHDR and CDR2 SFDVKD. The CDR3 sequence is CATSDLISEQYF. The CDR3 DNA follows: TGTGCCACCAGTGATTTGATTAGCGAGCAGTACTTC.

The chain links TRBV2 to TRBJ1-2; TRBD1 agrees at 7 bases. J lost 4 bases, V lost 8 bases, and 10 bases had no gene match. The germline CDR1 and CDR2 sequences are SNHLY and FYNNEI. The CDR3 consists of 14 residues. CDR3 sequence: CASEEQGYGYGYTF. The CDR3 DNA reads as TGTGCCAGCGAAGAACAGGGGTATGGCTATGGCTACACCTTC.

V usage is TRBV6-2 or TRBV6-3 and J usage is TRBJ1-1; D unclear. Germline V gene lookup returns CDR1 MNHEY and CDR2 SVGEGT. Trimming removed 2 bases at V and 0 bases at J, with 7 bases between. This CDR3 region has 14 residues. For the CDR3, the DNA is TGTGCCAGCAGTTACAGCACTATGAACACTGAAGCTTTCTTT. Encoded protein: CASSYSTMNTEAFF.

The chain joins TRBV4-3 to TRBJ1-2; D gene ambiguous. The length of the CDR3 is 13 residues. Germline-derived CDR1 and CDR2 are LGHNA and YSLEER. V lost 2 bases, J lost 4 bases, and 8 bases lay in between. CDR3 DNA: TGCGCCAGCAGCCAATCTCGACCCTATGGCTACACCTTC. This encodes CASSQSRPYGYTF.

The gene calls are TRBV9 and TRBJ1-3; D is unclear. Trimming left V 3 bases short and J 0 bases short, with 7 bases between. Germline V CDR1 and CDR2: SGDLS, YYNGEE. This CDR3 has 14 amino acids. In DNA, the CDR3 is TGTGCCAGCAGCGCCGCTAGCTCTGGAAACACCATATATTTT. It encodes CASSAASSGNTIYF.

In this sample, this clone turned up once. This sequence joins TRBV2 and TRBJ2-2; tentative D call: TRBD1 (6 bases). The germline V gene has CDR1 SNHLY and CDR2 FYNNEI. V was shortened by 2 bases and J by 0 bases, with 16 bases between the two germline ends. The CDR3 runs to 18 residues. The CDR3: CASSEQSGDRTNTGELFF. CDR3 sequence (DNA): TGTGCCAGCAGTGAACAATCAGGGGATAGGACGAACACCGGGGAGCTGTTTTTT.

The V and J genes are TRBV19 and TRBJ1-4; D remains ambiguous. Germline V lookup: CDR1 LNHDA, CDR2 SQIVND (reference sequence). V was cut by 3 bases and J by 4 bases, with 12 bases left in between. CDR3 length equals 15 residues. The CDR3 loop is CASSMGAGLNEKLFF. DNA for the CDR3: TGTGCCAGTAGTATGGGAGCAGGACTTAATGAAAAACTGTTTTTT.

The rearrangement joins TRBV4-1 to TRBJ1-1, with 9 bases lining up with TRBD1. The V gene's germline CDR1 is MGHRA and CDR2 YSYEKL. The CDR3 totals 14 residues. V shed 1 base, J shed 4 bases, and the junction held 1 base outside the gene matches. The CDR3, as DNA: TGCGCCAGCAGCCAAGGGACAGGGGCCACTGAAGCTTTCTTT. Amino acids: CASSQGTGATEAFF.

CDR3 in DNA: TGCGCCAGCAGCCCCGGTAGCGGGGGGAAACGAGAGACCCAGTACTTC. It is translated as CASSPGSGGKRETQYF. This chain uses TRBV5-1 with TRBJ2-5; 10 bases are shared with TRBD2. V lost 4 bases, J lost 4 bases, and 10 bases stayed unmatched. The germline gives CDR1 SGHRS, CDR2 YFSETQ. This CDR3 has 16 amino acids.

The chain carries TRBV6-5 and TRBJ2-7, with 9 bases lining up with TRBD1. There are 14 residues in the CDR3. The V segment lost 5 bases and the J segment 4 bases; nucleotides outside the gene matches: 6. Germline V gene lookup returns CDR1 MNHEY and CDR2 SVGAGI. In DNA, the CDR3 is TGTGCCAGCAGTCCGGGACAGGGAACTTACGAGCAGTACTTC. Translation gives CASSPGQGTYEQYF.

The chain combines TRBV12-5 with TRBJ1-5; TRBD1 aligns across 7 bases. CDR1 is LGHNT and CDR2 is FRNRAP in the germline V gene. The CDR3 loop spans 15 amino acids. V trimming: 0 bases; J trimming: 6 bases; junction bases outside the gene matches: 5. This chain's CDR3 is CASGLVQGNIQPQHF. DNA of the CDR3: TGTGCTAGTGGTTTGGTACAGGGGAACATTCAGCCCCAGCATTTT.

The chain uses TRBV19 and TRBJ2-7; a weak D match, TRBD2 (5 bases). V was shortened by 3 bases and J by 4 bases, with 10 bases between the two germline ends. Germline loops: CDR1 LNHDA, CDR2 SQIVND (reference sequence). CDR3 size: 13 residues. The DNA for the CDR3 is TGTGCCAGTAGTATTCCTGGGAGTTACGAGCAGTACTTC. Protein sequence: CASSIPGSYEQYF.

V is TRBV19 and J is TRBJ2-7; 9 bases agree with TRBD1. The CDR3 runs 13 residues. From germline, CDR1 is LNHDA and CDR2 SQIVND (reference sequence). V shed 6 bases, J shed 2 bases, and the junction held 2 bases outside the gene matches. CDR3 sequence reads: CASRRTGAYEQYF. DNA for the CDR3: TGTGCCAGTAGGAGGACAGGGGCCTACGAGCAGTACTTC.

The V call is TRBV11-2, the J call TRBJ1-4; D might be TRBD1 (5 bases). Germline V gene sequence: CDR1 SGHAT, CDR2 FQNNGV. The CDR3 has 15 amino acids. V lost 5 bases and J 3 bases, leaving 13 bases between the germline ends. In DNA, the CDR3 is TGTGCCAGCAGCCTTCGGGAGGGGTCTAATGAAAAACTGTTTTTT. It is translated as CASSLREGSNEKLFF. The complete variable domain, with remaining parts taken from reference TRBV11-2 and TRBJ1-4, reads EAGVAQSPRYKIIEKRQSVAFWCNPISGHATLYWYQQILGQGPKLLIQFQNNGVVDDSQLPKDRFSAERLKGVDSTLKIQPAKLEDSAVYLCASSLREGSNEKLFFGSGTQLSVL.

V and J are TRBV27 and TRBJ1-2, with D perhaps TRBD1 (6 bases). The CDR3 length is 14 residues. The V end lost 6 bases, the J end lost 4 bases, and 15 bases lay between the germline ends. Looked up from germline, CDR1 is MNHEY and CDR2 is SMNVEV (reference sequence). CDR3 amino acids: CASRRSDRSYGYTF. DNA for the CDR3: TGTGCCAGCAGAAGGAGCGACAGGAGCTATGGCTACACCTTC.

V is TRBV28 and J is TRBJ2-1; D not resolved. V was shortened by 6 bases and J by 10 bases, with 25 bases between the two germline ends. The V gene's germline CDR1 is MDHEN and CDR2 SYDVKM. CDR3 length: 16 residues. The CDR3 loop is CASSRSGFARRAEQFF. CDR3 nucleotides: TGTGCCAGCAGCCGTTCGGGTTTTGCCCGCCGGGCGGAGCAGTTCTTC.